This entry lists 8 T cell receptor beta chains sequenced from one sample in a study of blood T cell repertoires in COVID-19. The table came from immunoSEQ multiplex PCR; TCRdb's copy has only in-frame clones and leaves some out. The table records approximately 220,000 clones, roughly 90% of them present only once. The material sequenced was PBMCs or T cells enriched from blood (not recorded which). Receptor source: a woman in her 30s who had been exposed to COVID-19.

The chain is built from TRBV11-3 and TRBJ2-7; D might be TRBD2 (5 bases). Germline V CDR1 and CDR2: SGHNT, YENEEA. This CDR3 region has 13 residues. The V end lost 5 bases, the J end lost 2 bases, and 10 bases lay between the germline ends. CDR3 nucleotide sequence: TGTGCCAGCAGCCCCACCGGGACCTACGAGCAGTACTTC. Its protein product is CASSPTGTYEQYF.

This clone was counted once. The chain joins TRBV19 to TRBJ1-5; D unresolved. V was shortened by 3 bases and J by 7 bases, with 10 bases between the two germline ends. This CDR3 comprises 13 residues. The germline V gene has CDR1 LNHDA and CDR2 SQIVND (reference sequence). CDR3 sequence reads: CASSMADGQPQHF. The CDR3 bases are TGTGCCAGTAGTATGGCCGACGGGCAGCCCCAGCATTTT.

This clone was seen once. The chain couples TRBV29-1 to TRBJ1-2; TRBD1 matches at 11 bases. Germline CDR1 and CDR2: SQVTM and ANQGSEA. The CDR3 has 11 residues. The junction had 1 base not matched to a gene; V was cut back by 7 bases and J by 6 bases. The CDR3 DNA sequence: TGCAGCGGGGGACAGGGGGATGGCTACACCTTC. Residues: CSGGQGDGYTF.

This clone has just a few counts. The chain links TRBV5-1 to TRBJ1-4, with TRBD1 as a possible D gene (6 bases). Trimming shortened V by 4 bases and J by 4 bases, and 14 bases separated the two germline ends. The CDR3 is 15 amino acids. The germline gives CDR1 SGHRS, CDR2 YFSETQ. The DNA of the CDR3 is TGCGCCAGCAGCCCCAGGACAGCCCTTAATGAAAAACTGTTTTTT. Residues: CASSPRTALNEKLFF.

Here the CDR3 reads CASSLAGGGREQFF. The CDR3 nucleotides read TGTGCCAGCAGCTTAGCAGGGGGGGGGCGCGAGCAGTTCTTC. This chain joins TRBV7-2 and TRBJ2-1; D is possibly TRBD2 (7 bases). This CDR3 region has 14 residues. Deletions cut 0 bases from V and 10 bases from J, with 13 bases between. Germline V lookup: CDR1 SGHTA, CDR2 FQGNSA.

The V call is TRBV2, the J call TRBJ2-7, with TRBD1 matching over 8 bases. Germline V gives CDR1 SNHLY, CDR2 FYNNEI. J gave up 0 bases and V 5 bases, and 15 bases lay outside the gene matches. CDR3 size: 18 residues. CDR3 loop: CASSNWVVGGQASYEQYF. In DNA, the CDR3 is TGTGCCAGCAGTAACTGGGTGGTAGGGGGACAGGCCTCCTACGAGCAGTACTTC. Supplemented by reference TRBV2 and TRBJ2-7, the full variable domain reads EPEVTQTPSHQVTQMGQEVILRCVPISNHLYFYWYRQILGQKVEFLVSFYNNEISEKSEIFDDQFSVERPDGSNFTLKIRSTKLEDSAMYFCASSNWVVGGQASYEQYFGPGTRLTVT.

V is TRBV7-2 and J is TRBJ1-3, with a weak D call TRBD1 (5 bases). CDR1 and CDR2 (germline): SGHTA, FQGNSA. The CDR3 totals 14 residues. The V end was cut by 6 bases, the J end by 3 bases, with 12 bases between. This chain's CDR3 is CASRRGGVGNTIYF. CDR3 DNA sequence: TGTGCCAGCAGGCGGGGGGGAGTTGGAAACACCATATATTTT. Based on the CDR3 plus reference TRBV7-2 and TRBJ1-3, the full variable domain is GAGVSQSPSNKVTEKGKDVELRCDPISGHTALYWYRQSLGQGLEFLIYFQGNSAPDKSGLPSDRFSAERTGGSVSTLTIQRTQQEDSAVYLCASRRGGVGNTIYFGEGSWLTVV.

The rearrangement uses TRBV5-6 and TRBJ2-3; 11 bases are shared with TRBD2. CDR3 length: 16 amino acids. CDR1 is SGHDT and CDR2 is YYEEEE in the germline V gene. With 3 bases clipped from V and 3 bases from J, the junction kept 6 bases outside the gene matches. The CDR3 DNA is TGTGCCAGCAGCTGGGCTAGCGGGGGGATGACAGATACGCAGTATTTT. Translated: CASSWASGGMTDTQYF.